This T cell receptor beta chain was sequenced in a study of T-cell memory formation after mild COVID-19. Whole-study results and caveats: Among clones contracting day 15 to 85, CD4/CD8 was balanced, whereas later expanders leaned CD4+.

TCRdb itself ran the 5' RACE reads through MiXCR, one entry per CDR3 protein. The sample has some 300,000 distinct CDR3 sequences; under 25% are singletons. With respect to this clonotype: Its antigen remains unknown.

The V end lost 4 bases, the J end lost 7 bases, and 11 bases lay between the germline ends. The length of the CDR3 is 12 residues. Germline assignment: CDR1 SGHRS and CDR2 YFSETQ. Sequencing was carried out using PBMCs or a T cell subset sorted from them (not recorded which). The clonotype was recovered from a man between 18 and 35 years old who had mild COVID-19 (a few samples of this study predate the infection). Cell type and time point are not known. The chain links TRBV5-1 to TRBJ1-2, with D possibly matching TRBD1 (6 bases). The CDR3 DNA reads as TGCGCCAGCAGCCCAGGGGTCGGTGGCTACACCTTC. Protein: CASSPGVGGYTF. Combining the CDR3 with reference TRBV5-1 and TRBJ1-2 gives the whole variable domain KAGVTQTPRYLIKTRGQQVTLSCSPISGHRSVSWYQQTPGQGLQFLFEYFSETQRNKGNFPGRFSGRQFSNSRSEMNVSTLELGDSALYLCASSPGVGGYTFGSGTRLTVV.